Each of the 13 T cell receptor beta chains below was sequenced from the same sample in a study of early T cells in non-severe SARS-CoV-2 infection. TCRdb passed the 5' RACE reads through MiXCR, listing each CDR3 protein once. The sample includes about 48,000 distinct CDR3 sequences, approximately 8.1% of them seen just once. Sequencing was done on a sample of whole blood. These receptors all come from an adult who was a healthcare worker with PCR-confirmed SARS-CoV-2 infection or an uninfected control (not recorded which).

This clonotype was counted a few times. This rearrangement joins TRBV9 to TRBJ1-1, with 9 bases matching TRBD1. The CDR3 contains 13 residues. CDR1 is SGDLS and CDR2 is YYNGEE in the germline V gene. V gave up 0 bases and J gave up 8 bases; unmatched junction bases: 2. The CDR3 region has the DNA TGTGCCAGCAGCGTAGCAGGACAGGGGGAAGCTTTCTTT. As protein: CASSVAGQGEAFF.

There are many counts of this clonotype. The V call is TRBV29-1, the J call TRBJ2-3; TRBD1 aligns across 7 bases. The ends lost 3 bases at V and 4 bases at J; junction bases unmatched: 4. Germline assignment: CDR1 SQVTM and CDR2 ANQGSEA. The CDR3 consists of 13 residues. This CDR3 reads CSVDEGASDTQYF. The CDR3 DNA follows: TGCAGCGTTGATGAGGGGGCCTCAGATACGCAGTATTTT.

The chain couples TRBV7-2 to TRBJ2-3; no clear D gene. The ends were cut back, 3 bases at V and 2 bases at J, with 18 bases in the middle. Germline loops: CDR1 SGHTA, CDR2 FQGNSA. There are 17 residues in the CDR3. This chain's CDR3 is CASSLSSNNPSTDTQYF. CDR3 DNA sequence: TGTGCCAGCAGCTTGTCCTCGAACAACCCCTCCACAGATACGCAGTATTTT.

This clonotype was seen only a few times. V and J are TRBV2 and TRBJ2-7, with D uncertain. From germline, CDR1 is SNHLY and CDR2 FYNNEI. The CDR3 consists of 12 residues. V was pared by 3 bases and J by 5 bases, with 8 bases between. This CDR3 is CASSDWVHEQYF. In nucleotides, the CDR3 is TGTGCCAGCAGTGATTGGGTCCACGAGCAGTACTTC. The full variable domain, completed using reference TRBV2 and TRBJ2-7, is EPEVTQTPSHQVTQMGQEVILRCVPISNHLYFYWYRQILGQKVEFLVSFYNNEISEKSEIFDDQFSVERPDGSNFTLKIRSTKLEDSAMYFCASSDWVHEQYFGPGTRLTVT.

This clonotype was seen ten or more times. The chain links TRBV7-8 to TRBJ2-2; the D is unclear. Germline V gene lookup returns CDR1 SGHVS and CDR2 FQNEAQ. Deletions cut 2 bases from V and 1 base from J, with 5 bases between. There are 14 residues in the CDR3. The CDR3 protein is CASSLSQNTGELFF. CDR3 coding DNA: TGTGCCAGCAGCTTAAGTCAGAACACCGGGGAGCTGTTTTTT. Supplemented by reference TRBV7-8 and TRBJ2-2, the full variable domain reads GAGVSQSPRYKVAKRGQDVALRCDPISGHVSLFWYQQALGQGPEFLTYFQNEAQLDKSGLPSDRFFAERPEGSVSTLKIQRTQQEDSAVYLCASSLSQNTGELFFGEGSRLTVL.

This clonotype was found many times. This chain joins TRBV6-5 and TRBJ1-1; D perhaps matches TRBD1 (5 bases). The CDR3 is 16 amino acids. Germline V lookup: CDR1 MNHEY, CDR2 SVGAGI. V was shortened by 6 bases and J by 0 bases, with 17 bases between the two germline ends. CDR3 DNA: TGTGCCAGCAGCTGGGACCCAGCGAGGATGAACACTGAAGCTTTCTTT. Protein sequence: CASSWDPARMNTEAFF.

This clonotype was recorded a few times. The chain has TRBV12-3 or TRBV12-4 and TRBJ2-5, with D possibly matching TRBD2 (5 bases). The CDR3 contains 15 residues. Trimming left V 5 bases short and J 0 bases short, with 13 bases between. CDR3 in amino acids: CASSQAGMDQETQYF. DNA of the CDR3: TGTGCCAGCAGTCAAGCCGGGATGGACCAAGAGACCCAGTACTTC.

This clonotype has just a few counts. The V call is TRBV2, the J call TRBJ1-6, with no clear D. The length of the CDR3 is 13 residues. The V end was cut by 4 bases, the J end by 6 bases, with 7 bases between. The germline CDR1 and CDR2 sequences are SNHLY and FYNNEI. CDR3 in amino acids: CASSVLLNSPLHF. In DNA form, the CDR3 reads TGTGCCAGCAGTGTGCTACTTAATTCACCCCTCCACTTT.

Many counts were recorded for this clonotype. The chain joins TRBV29-1 to TRBJ2-3; D remains ambiguous. V was clipped by 1 base and J by 2 bases, with 7 bases between them. The CDR3 spans 13 residues. CDR1 and CDR2 from the germline V gene are SQVTM and ANQGSEA. The DNA of the CDR3 is TGCAGCGTTGAAGGGGCCTCCACAGATACGCAGTATTTT. Its translation is CSVEGASTDTQYF.

The sample holds a few counts of this clonotype. The CDR3 DNA sequence: TGTGCCAGCAAACCGTCTGGGGCCAACGTCCTGACTTTC. It is translated as CASKPSGANVLTF. The rearrangement uses TRBV27 and TRBJ2-6; D gene ambiguous. V lost 7 bases and J 1 base, leaving 5 bases between the germline ends. The CDR3 length is 13 residues. The germline gives CDR1 MNHEY, CDR2 SMNVEV (reference sequence).

This clonotype came up a few times. The chain combines TRBV20-1 with TRBJ1-1; D is ambiguous. CDR3 length equals 11 residues. Germline values: CDR1 DFQATT, CDR2 SNEGSKA (reference sequence). The germline V and J ends were trimmed by 3 bases and 9 bases, with 11 bases remaining between them. CDR3: CSASRGDKAFF. The CDR3, as DNA: TGCAGTGCTAGTCGAGGTGATAAAGCTTTCTTT.

This sequence joins TRBV20-1 and TRBJ1-3, with 8 bases matching TRBD1. In germline, CDR1 is DFQATT, CDR2 SNEGSKA (reference sequence). The V gene end was trimmed by 7 bases and the J gene end by 1 base; junction bases not matched to a gene: 12. The CDR3 is made up of 16 amino acids. In nucleotides, the CDR3 is TGCAGTGTCAGAAAGGACAGGGTAAATTCTGGAAACACCATATATTTT. Protein product: CSVRKDRVNSGNTIYF.

The J gene is TRBJ1-6, the V gene TRBV6-2 or TRBV6-3, with D possibly being TRBD1 (6 bases). This CDR3 spans 15 amino acids. In germline, CDR1 is MNHEY, CDR2 SVGEGT. V was pared by 7 bases and J by 9 bases, with 19 bases between. In DNA form, the CDR3 reads TGTGCCAGCACCTACGGGGGCAGGGATGTTTCACCCCTCCACTTT. Its translation is CASTYGGRDVSPLHF.